These 18 T cell receptor beta chains came from one sample sequenced in a study of blood T cell repertoires in COVID-19. TCRdb's table, derived via immunoSEQ multiplex PCR, lists solely in-frame clones and lacks some. The data show 130,000 to 150,000 clones, just under 85% seen once. Sequenced material: PBMCs or T cells enriched from blood (not recorded which). The receptor set was obtained from a man in his fifties or sixties who had recovered from COVID-19.

This sequence joins TRBV2 and TRBJ2-7; 12 nucleotides agree with TRBD2. This CDR3 region has 16 residues. Germline assignment: CDR1 SNHLY and CDR2 FYNNEI. The V gene end was trimmed by 4 bases and the J gene end by 0 bases; junction bases not matched to a gene: 4. CDR3 sequence (DNA): TGTGCCAGCAGTGGACTAGCGGGGGTTGGCTCCTACGAGCAGTACTTC. It encodes CASSGLAGVGSYEQYF.

This chain connects TRBV10-1 to TRBJ2-1; D possibly corresponds to TRBD2 (5 bases). The germline CDR1 and CDR2 sequences are WNHNN and SYGVQD (reference sequence). The CDR3 is made up of 13 amino acids. V lost 2 bases to trimming and J lost 9 bases, with 11 bases between them. CDR3 DNA: TGCGCCAGCAGTGAGGAGGAACGGGGTGAGCAGTTCTTC. It encodes CASSEEERGEQFF.

The J gene is TRBJ2-7, the V gene TRBV7-9; D unclear. The CDR3 runs to 15 residues. V lost 5 bases, J lost 1 base, and 15 bases lay in between. CDR1 and CDR2 (germline): SEHNR, FQNEAQ (reference sequence). CDR3 nucleotides: TGTGCCAGCAGCGCCCGGAAGGAGAATTCCTACGAGCAGTACTTC. It is translated as CASSARKENSYEQYF. Full variable domain (rest looked up from reference TRBV7-9 and TRBJ2-7): DTGVSQNPRHKITKRGQNVTFRCDPISEHNRLYWYRQTLGQGPEFLTYFQNEAQLEKSRLLSDRFSAERPKGSFSTLEIQRTEQGDSAMYLCASSARKENSYEQYFGPGTRLTVT.

The chain uses TRBV4-3 and TRBJ2-7; 8 bases map to TRBD1. Germline assignment: CDR1 LGHNA and CDR2 YSLEER. The CDR3 has 16 residues. The V and J ends lost 0 bases and 2 bases, in that order; junction bases with no gene match: 6. CDR3 bases: TGCGCCAGCAGCCAAGATACGGGACAGGACCCCTACGAGCAGTACTTC. Protein sequence: CASSQDTGQDPYEQYF.

The gene calls are TRBV7-6 and TRBJ1-2; 10 positions agree with TRBD1. This CDR3 is 16 amino acids long. CDR1 is SGHVS, CDR2 FNYEAQ, per germline. The junction had 2 bases not matched to a gene; V was cut back by 0 bases and J by 1 base. CDR3 coding DNA: TGTGCCAGCAGCTTAGCAGGGACAGGGGTTAACTATGGCTACACCTTC. Its translation is CASSLAGTGVNYGYTF.

CDR3 in DNA: TGTGCCAGCAGCTTAGCGGCCAGGGGAAATGGAAACACCATATATTTT. This codes for CASSLAARGNGNTIYF. J is TRBJ1-3 and V is TRBV7-2; D may be TRBD1 (6 bases). Germline values: CDR1 SGHTA, CDR2 FQGNSA. V was pared by 0 bases and J by 3 bases, with 12 bases between. There are 16 residues in the CDR3.

The chain joins TRBV2 to TRBJ2-7, with a tentative D call TRBD1 (5 bases). The CDR3 covers 14 residues. The V gene lost 3 bases and the J gene lost 2 bases, with 11 bases spanning the gap. The V gene's germline CDR1 is SNHLY and CDR2 FYNNEI. Here the CDR3 DNA reads TGTGCCAGCAGTGATTGGCAGGGAACCTACGAGCAGTACTTC. Translated: CASSDWQGTYEQYF.

The chain joins TRBV5-1 to TRBJ1-4; D is ambiguous. The germline V and J ends were trimmed by 0 bases and 7 bases, with 7 bases remaining between them. This CDR3 has 13 amino acids. Germline CDR1 is SGHRS and CDR2 is YFSETQ. CDR3 bases: TGCGCCAGCAGCTTGGGCGCCGGTGAAAAACTGTTTTTT. Protein: CASSLGAGEKLFF. The whole variable domain, remainder taken from reference TRBV5-1 and TRBJ1-4, is KAGVTQTPRYLIKTRGQQVTLSCSPISGHRSVSWYQQTPGQGLQFLFEYFSETQRNKGNFPGRFSGRQFSNSRSEMNVSTLELGDSALYLCASSLGAGEKLFFGSGTQLSVL.

The chain recombines TRBV5-8 with TRBJ1-5; TRBD1 is a possible D gene (6 bases). Deletions cut 6 bases from V and 2 bases from J, with 15 bases between. CDR3 length equals 15 residues. Germline CDR1 reads SGHTS; CDR2 reads YDEGEE. The CDR3 reads CASNPRGYGNQPQHF. CDR3 sequence (DNA): TGTGCCAGCAACCCCAGGGGATATGGCAATCAGCCCCAGCATTTT.

About this clone itself: One end of the junction does not line up with germline, which may come from a read error. The chain links TRBV29-1 to TRBJ2-2; 9 positions match TRBD1. Germline CDR1 and CDR2: SQVTM and ANQGSEA. This CDR3 has 14 amino acids. The CDR3 loop reads CSVAGTGNPGELFF. In DNA, the CDR3 is TGCAGCGTTGCCGGGACAGGGAACCCCGGGGAGCTGTTTTTT.

V and J are TRBV5-5 and TRBJ2-2; 10 positions agree with TRBD1. The junction had 9 bases not matched to a gene; V was cut back by 4 bases and J by 9 bases. The germline gives CDR1 SGHKS, CDR2 YYEKEE (reference sequence). This CDR3 has 15 residues. The CDR3 loop is CASSPDRGIWRELFF. For the CDR3, the DNA is TGTGCCAGCAGCCCGGACAGGGGGATTTGGCGGGAGCTGTTTTTT.

The V and J genes are TRBV28 and TRBJ1-5, with unresolved D. The V end was cut by 6 bases, the J end by 4 bases, with 10 bases between. The CDR3 is 13 amino acids. Germline loops: CDR1 MDHEN, CDR2 SYDVKM. CDR3 in amino acids: CASRQPLNQPQHF. DNA of the CDR3: TGTGCCAGCAGGCAACCTCTAAATCAGCCCCAGCATTTT.

The genes are TRBV6-6 and TRBJ2-3; 8 bases map to TRBD1. CDR1 MNHNY and CDR2 SVGAGI come from the germline V gene (reference sequence). The CDR3 extends over 14 amino acids. J gave up 4 bases and V 5 bases, and 5 bases lay outside the gene matches. In nucleotides, the CDR3 is TGTGCCAGCAGTAGGACAGGGCCAGCAGATACGCAGTATTTT. Its protein product is CASSRTGPADTQYF.

This chain joins TRBV30 and TRBJ1-4; D perhaps matches TRBD1 (5 bases). The CDR3 spans 13 residues. CDR1 and CDR2 (germline): GTSNPN, SVGIG (reference sequence). V shed 3 bases and J shed 5 bases, with 10 bases lying between them. The CDR3 region is CAWRRQTNEKLFF. In DNA, the CDR3 is TGTGCCTGGAGGAGACAGACGAATGAAAAACTGTTTTTT.

CDR3 bases: TGTGCCAGCAGCTTAGACAGCTCCTACGAGCAGTACTTC. Encoded protein: CASSLDSSYEQYF. The V call is TRBV7-2, the J call TRBJ2-7, with no clear D. Germline CDR1 is SGHTA and CDR2 is FQGNSA. CDR3 length: 13 amino acids. V was cut by 1 base and J by 0 bases, with 4 bases left in between.

This chain joins TRBV27 and TRBJ1-1, with 8 nucleotides matching TRBD1. Germline CDR1 is MNHEY and CDR2 is SMNVEV (reference sequence). CDR3 length equals 17 residues. The V segment lost 6 bases and the J segment 4 bases; nucleotides outside the gene matches: 16. The CDR3 spells CASSRGTGPRRGTEAFF. CDR3 coding DNA: TGTGCCAGCAGCCGCGGGACAGGCCCCCGCCGGGGCACTGAAGCTTTCTTT.

The genes are TRBV29-1 and TRBJ1-2; maybe TRBD1 (6 bases). CDR3 length equals 12 residues. Trimming removed 7 bases at V and 4 bases at J, with 13 bases between. Germline V gives CDR1 SQVTM, CDR2 ANQGSEA. In nucleotides, the CDR3 is TGCAGCGCCTCACAGGGTACCTATGGCTACACCTTC. It specifies CSASQGTYGYTF.

V usage is TRBV5-5 and J usage is TRBJ2-2; 9 bases are a match to TRBD2. The germline CDR1 and CDR2 sequences are SGHKS and YYEKEE (reference sequence). V lost 0 bases and J lost 6; bases outside the gene matches: 6. The CDR3 runs to 16 residues. The CDR3 region has the DNA TGTGCCAGCAGCTTGGCCCTTGGCGGGGGGGCCGGGGAGCTGTTTTTT. Amino acid sequence: CASSLALGGGAGELFF.